The next 29 T cell receptor beta chains were all read from a single sample in a study of cytomegalovirus exposure and HLA in healthy donors. Clones were read by immunoSEQ multiplex PCR, and TCRdb kept only the in-frame ones, dropping some. The repertoire consists of 150,000 or so clones, with about 89% occurring once and the leading ten covering less than 3%. Sequenced input: PBMCs. The receptors shown here come from a man younger than 30 in good health and CMV-seropositive.

The chain recombines TRBV5-1 with TRBJ2-7, with 9 bases aligning to TRBD1. Trimming at V came to 3 bases and at J to 6 bases, leaving 7 bases not matched to a gene. Germline V gene sequence: CDR1 SGHRS, CDR2 YFSETQ. This CDR3 has 14 residues. The CDR3 is CASSWGGQGSEQYF. The DNA of the CDR3 is TGCGCCAGCAGCTGGGGAGGACAGGGGAGCGAGCAGTACTTC.

The chain recombines TRBV27 with TRBJ2-7, with TRBD1 matching 8 bases. CDR1 is MNHEY and CDR2 is SMNVEV in the germline V gene (reference sequence). J lost 3 bases, V lost 5 bases, and 12 bases had no gene match. The CDR3 contains 16 residues. The CDR3 here is CASSRWSGQVGYEQYF. Written as DNA, the CDR3 is TGTGCCAGCAGTCGATGGTCGGGACAGGTGGGCTACGAGCAGTACTTC.

V and J are TRBV4-3 and TRBJ2-7; 8 positions match TRBD2. Germline CDR1 LGHNA, CDR2 YSLEER. The CDR3 has 16 residues. The ends lost 0 bases at V and 0 bases at J; junction bases unmatched: 4. Written as DNA, the CDR3 is TGCGCCAGCAGCCAAGATTCTAGCGGGCTCTCCTACGAGCAGTACTTC. Amino acid sequence: CASSQDSSGLSYEQYF.

The chain employs TRBV6-6 and TRBJ1-6; 7 nucleotides line up with TRBD1. This CDR3 comprises 15 residues. V shed 4 bases, J shed 9 bases, and the junction held 9 bases outside the gene matches. Germline CDR1 and CDR2: MNHNY and SVGAGI (reference sequence). DNA of the CDR3: TGTGCCAGCAGTTTCGAGACAGGGTATGGTTCACCCCTCCACTTT. It specifies CASSFETGYGSPLHF.

This clone was found once. The chain uses TRBV18 and TRBJ2-1, with 7 bases lining up with TRBD2. Germline-derived CDR1 and CDR2 are KGHSH and LQKENI. This CDR3 is built from 17 residues. V gave up 3 bases and J gave up 8 bases; unmatched junction bases: 16. The CDR3: CASSPAKVWAGVDEQFF. The DNA of the CDR3 is TGTGCCAGCTCACCCGCGAAAGTGTGGGCGGGAGTAGATGAGCAGTTCTTC.

The rearrangement links TRBV7-3 to TRBJ2-2, with 8 bases fitting TRBD1. The trim removed 1 base at V and 3 bases at J, leaving 7 bases unmatched. The length of the CDR3 is 17 residues. The germline V gene has CDR1 SGHTA and CDR2 FQGTGA. The CDR3 region is CASSLRPGGADTGELFF. In DNA form, the CDR3 reads TGTGCCAGCAGCTTAAGACCAGGGGGCGCAGACACCGGGGAGCTGTTTTTT. Variable domain in full (rest from reference TRBV7-3 and TRBJ2-2): GAGVSQTPSNKVTEKGKYVELRCDPISGHTALYWYRQSLGQGPEFLIYFQGTGAADDSGLPNDRFFAVRPEGSVSTLKIQRTERGDSAVYLCASSLRPGGADTGELFFGEGSRLTVL.

The rearrangement links TRBV6-6 to TRBJ2-2; D is undetermined. This CDR3 is built from 15 residues. V lost 4 bases and J 4 bases, leaving 13 bases between the germline ends. The germline V gene encodes CDR1 MNHNY and CDR2 SVGAGI (reference sequence). The CDR3 DNA is TGTGCCAGCAGTTCACGGGTTCTCAGCACCGGGGAGCTGTTTTTT. Its translation: CASSSRVLSTGELFF.

V and J are TRBV5-1 and TRBJ2-3; the D gene is possibly TRBD1 (5 bases). The germline V gene has CDR1 SGHRS and CDR2 YFSETQ. CDR3 size: 16 residues. The V end lost 0 bases, the J end lost 4 bases, and 15 bases lay between the germline ends. The CDR3 spells CASSLGPLTGSDTQYF. In nucleotides, the CDR3 is TGCGCCAGCAGCTTGGGCCCGCTAACAGGTTCAGATACGCAGTATTTT.

CDR3 in DNA: TGTGCCAGCAGCTCCTTTCGCGGGGGGGCTGGAGATACGCAGTATTTT. Amino acid sequence: CASSSFRGGAGDTQYF. The chain joins TRBV7-3 to TRBJ2-3, with TRBD2 identical over 9 bases. Trimming at V came to 4 bases and at J to 5 bases, leaving 10 bases not matched to a gene. The length of the CDR3 is 16 residues. Germline-derived CDR1 and CDR2 are SGHTA and FQGTGA.

The genes are TRBV7-2 and TRBJ2-1; TRBD2 matches 11 bases. Looked up from germline, CDR1 is SGHTA and CDR2 is FQGNSA. V trimming: 1 base; J trimming: 13 bases; junction bases outside the gene matches: 3. This CDR3 contains 13 residues. CDR3 sequence (DNA): TGTGCCAGCAGCTTAGTTAGCGGGGGGGCCCAGTTCTTC. It specifies CASSLVSGGAQFF.

The chain carries TRBV15 and TRBJ2-5, with TRBD2 matching 13 bases. CDR3 length: 20 amino acids. J lost 1 base, V lost 2 bases, and 13 bases had no gene match. Germline lookup yields CDR1 LNHNV and CDR2 YYDKDF (reference sequence). The CDR3 region has the DNA TGTGCCACCAGCAGATTCGAATTAGGGACTAGCGGGACTAGCCAAGAGACCCAGTACTTC. Residues: CATSRFELGTSGTSQETQYF.

This chain uses TRBV7-2 with TRBJ2-7, with 13 nucleotides matching TRBD2. Trimming cost V 1 base and J 2 bases; bases outside gene matches: 11. This CDR3 is 19 amino acids long. CDR1 and CDR2 (germline): SGHTA, FQGNSA. CDR3 sequence: CASSLERLAGGRSAYEQYF. CDR3 coding DNA: TGTGCCAGCAGCTTAGAGCGACTAGCGGGGGGAAGGAGTGCCTACGAGCAGTACTTC.

This chain uses TRBV7-6 with TRBJ2-1; TRBD2 matches 12 bases. Germline V gives CDR1 SGHVS, CDR2 FNYEAQ. V lost 5 bases and J lost 10; bases outside the gene matches: 18. CDR3 length equals 18 residues. This chain's CDR3 is CASSPRQFLAGGHGEQFF. For the CDR3, the DNA is TGTGCCAGCAGCCCCCGGCAATTCCTAGCGGGAGGGCATGGGGAGCAGTTCTTC.

J is TRBJ2-7 and V is TRBV29-1; the D gene is possibly TRBD1 (5 bases). The germline V and J ends were trimmed by 4 bases and 2 bases, with 12 bases remaining between them. The germline CDR1 and CDR2 sequences are SQVTM and ANQGSEA. The CDR3 spans 13 residues. The CDR3 DNA follows: TGCAGCGTTGGGGCAGGGCTAACCTACGAGCAGTACTTC. Amino acid sequence: CSVGAGLTYEQYF.

This clone was seen once. The rearrangement links TRBV7-2 to TRBJ2-1, with TRBD2 identical over 12 bases. The length of the CDR3 is 16 residues. V lost 3 bases and J lost 8; bases outside the gene matches: 8. Germline CDR1 reads SGHTA; CDR2 reads FQGNSA. The CDR3 sequence: CASSFLTSGGGDEQFF. In nucleotides, the CDR3 is TGTGCCAGCAGCTTTTTGACTAGCGGGGGAGGGGATGAGCAGTTCTTC.

The chain links TRBV10-2 to TRBJ1-1; D gene ambiguous. The CDR3 is 13 residues long. Deletions cut 2 bases from V and 5 bases from J, with 9 bases between. CDR1 is WSHSY and CDR2 is SAAADI in the germline V gene. The CDR3 DNA reads as TGCGCCAGCAGTGAGGGGTTCGGGACTGAAGCTTTCTTT. As protein: CASSEGFGTEAFF.

The chain carries TRBV4-3 and TRBJ1-6; maybe TRBD1 (6 bases). The CDR3 is 19 amino acids. Germline V lookup: CDR1 LGHNA, CDR2 YSLEER. Between the trimmed V and J ends, which lost 0 bases and 7 bases, there was a span of 22 bases. CDR3 sequence reads: CASSQEGRGVENINSPLHF. CDR3 in DNA: TGCGCCAGCAGCCAAGAGGGCAGGGGAGTAGAAAATATAAATTCACCCCTCCACTTT.

The chain joins TRBV7-2 to TRBJ1-6, with TRBD1 identical over 8 bases. V lost 2 bases and J lost 9; bases outside the gene matches: 6. The CDR3 is 15 amino acids. Germline CDR1 reads SGHTA; CDR2 reads FQGNSA. The CDR3 coding sequence is TGTGCCAGCAGCTTATCAGGGGGCGGCTTTTCACCCCTCCACTTT. This translates into CASSLSGGGFSPLHF. Full variable domain (outside the CDR3, taken from reference TRBV7-2 and TRBJ1-6): GAGVSQSPSNKVTEKGKDVELRCDPISGHTALYWYRQSLGQGLEFLIYFQGNSAPDKSGLPSDRFSAERTGGSVSTLTIQRTQQEDSAVYLCASSLSGGGFSPLHFGNGTRLTVT.

This clone was seen only once. Additional DNA sequences in this sample encode the identical CDR3. The chain uses TRBV5-1 and TRBJ2-5, with 12 bases that match TRBD2. The CDR3 spans 15 residues. V was pared by 0 bases and J by 3 bases, with 0 bases of the junction left unmatched. Germline loops: CDR1 SGHRS, CDR2 YFSETQ. The CDR3 DNA follows: TGCGCCAGCAGCTTGGGACTAGCGGGGGAAGAGACCCAGTACTTC. Translation gives CASSLGLAGEETQYF.

V is TRBV7-3 and J is TRBJ2-5; D uncertain. Germline V gene lookup returns CDR1 SGHTA and CDR2 FQGTGA. The CDR3 contains 14 residues. V was clipped by 3 bases and J by 0 bases, with 8 bases between them. In DNA form, the CDR3 reads TGTGCCAGCAGCTTCCAGGCCAACCAAGAGACCCAGTACTTC. Translating it yields CASSFQANQETQYF.

The V call is TRBV21-1, the J call TRBJ2-7; the D call of TRBD1 is as the table states it, not checked on the DNA. TRBV21-1 is an annotated pseudogene. The CDR3 length is 15 residues. CDR3 bases: TGTGCCAGCAGCAAAGAAGACAGTTCGCGTTACGAGCAGTACTTC. It specifies CASSKEDSSRYEQYF.

V gene TRBV19 combines with J gene TRBJ2-2; perhaps TRBD2 as D (5 bases). The germline V and J ends were trimmed by 7 bases and 5 bases, with 11 bases remaining between them. The CDR3 length is 13 residues. Germline loops: CDR1 LNHDA, CDR2 SQIVND (reference sequence). In DNA form, the CDR3 reads TGTGCCAGTAATACCGGGGAGACCGGGGAGCTGTTTTTT. It specifies CASNTGETGELFF.

This clone was seen just once. V is TRBV5-1 and J is TRBJ1-2; D possibly corresponds to TRBD1 (6 bases). Germline assignment: CDR1 SGHRS and CDR2 YFSETQ. The germline V and J ends were trimmed by 3 bases and 6 bases, with 18 bases remaining between them. The length of the CDR3 is 15 residues. The CDR3 region has the DNA TGCGCCAGCAGCTCGTCAGGGGCTCGATGGAATGGCTACACCTTC. Translation: CASSSSGARWNGYTF.

The rearrangement joins TRBV28 to TRBJ2-7; TRBD2 agrees at 7 bases. Germline V CDR1 and CDR2: MDHEN, SYDVKM. The trim removed 5 bases at V and 0 bases at J, leaving 4 bases unmatched. The CDR3 has 14 residues. CDR3 sequence: CASSPTSRSYEQYF. The DNA of the CDR3 is TGTGCCAGCAGTCCGACTAGCCGCTCCTACGAGCAGTACTTC.

A note on this clone: Compared with germline, one end of the junction differs, possibly owing to a read error. The chain carries TRBV7-7 and TRBJ2-5; TRBD2 aligns across 7 bases. Germline CDR1 is SSHAT and CDR2 is FNYEAQ (reference sequence). This CDR3 region has 14 residues. CDR3 amino acids: CASSSSGQKETQYF. DNA of the CDR3: TGTGCTAGCAGCTCTAGCGGTCAAAAAGAGACCCAGTACTTC.

This chain uses TRBV7-3 with TRBJ2-2, with D possibly matching TRBD2 (6 bases). Trimming left V 0 bases short and J 6 bases short, with 8 bases between. The CDR3 sequence is 14 residues long. Looked up from germline, CDR1 is SGHTA and CDR2 is FQGTGA. This CDR3 reads CASSLTGGAGELFF. The DNA of the CDR3 is TGTGCCAGCAGCTTAACGGGGGGTGCCGGGGAGCTGTTTTTT.

The V gene is TRBV9, the J gene TRBJ1-2; a weak D match, TRBD1 (5 bases). The V end lost 0 bases, the J end lost 1 base, and 16 bases lay between the germline ends. Germline V CDR1 and CDR2: SGDLS, YYNGEE. CDR3 length equals 17 residues. The CDR3 sequence: CASSVGVGASFNYGYTF. The CDR3 DNA reads TGTGCCAGCAGCGTAGGGGTAGGGGCGAGCTTTAACTATGGCTACACCTTC.

The CDR3 spells CASSSPTASHGYTF. CDR3 sequence (DNA): TGTGCCAGTAGCAGTCCCACAGCCTCGCATGGCTACACCTTC. The chain has TRBV19 and TRBJ1-2; D is unclear. The V gene lost 6 bases and the J gene lost 6 bases, with 17 bases spanning the gap. Germline V gives CDR1 LNHDA, CDR2 SQIVND (reference sequence). The CDR3 consists of 14 residues.

The CDR3 region is CASSDRVNTEAFF. The CDR3 bases are TGTGCCAGCAGCGACCGGGTGAACACTGAAGCTTTCTTT. V and J are TRBV7-6 and TRBJ1-1, with D hard to call. The CDR3 is made up of 13 amino acids. CDR1 is SGHVS and CDR2 is FNYEAQ in the germline V gene. Trimming stripped 5 bases from V and 0 bases from J, with 7 bases between.